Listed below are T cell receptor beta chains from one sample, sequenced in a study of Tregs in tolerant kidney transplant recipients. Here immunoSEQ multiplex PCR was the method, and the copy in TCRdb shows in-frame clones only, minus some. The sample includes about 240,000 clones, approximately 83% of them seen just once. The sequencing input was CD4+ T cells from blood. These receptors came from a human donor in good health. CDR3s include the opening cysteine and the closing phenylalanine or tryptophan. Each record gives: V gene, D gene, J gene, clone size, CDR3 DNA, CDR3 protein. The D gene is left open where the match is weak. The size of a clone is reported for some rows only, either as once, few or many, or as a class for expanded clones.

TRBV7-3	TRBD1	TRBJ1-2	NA	TGTGCCAGCAGCCCGGGGGGGACAGGCCACTATGGCTACACCTTC	CASSPGGTGHYGYTF
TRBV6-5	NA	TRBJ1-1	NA	TGTGCCAGCATACACAGACAGAGCTCGAAAGCTTTCTTT	CASIHRQSSKAFF
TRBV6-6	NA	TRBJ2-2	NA	TGTGCCAGCAGTTACAGGCAGACGATGAACACCGGGGAGCTGTTTTTT	CASSYRQTMNTGELFF
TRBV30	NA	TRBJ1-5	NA	TGTGCCTGGAGTCCGTACAGCCGCAATCAGCCCCAGCATTTT	CAWSPYSRNQPQHF
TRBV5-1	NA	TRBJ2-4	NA	TGCGCCAGCAGCCCCGCCGACAGAGCCAAAAACATTCAGTACTTC	CASSPADRAKNIQYF
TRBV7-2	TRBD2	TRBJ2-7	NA	TGTGCCAGCAGCTTCACTCTAGCGGGAGACTACGAGCAGTACTTC	CASSFTLAGDYEQYF
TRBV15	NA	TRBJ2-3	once	TGTGCCACCAGCAGCCGGGATTGGACAGATACGCAGTATTTT	CATSSRDWTDTQYF
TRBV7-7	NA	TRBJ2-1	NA	TGTGCTAGCAGCCCGGGGGCGGGCGGGTACAATGAGCAGTTCTTC	CASSPGAGGYNEQFF
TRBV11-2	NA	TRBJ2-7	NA	TGTGCCAGCAGCCGGACCGACGGGACAACCTACGAGCAGTACTTC	CASSRTDGTTYEQYF
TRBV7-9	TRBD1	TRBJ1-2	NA	TGTGCCAGCAGTCCGGGACAGGGGGACTTGGACACCTTC	CASSPGQGDLDTF
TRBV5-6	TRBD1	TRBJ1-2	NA	TGTGCCAGCAGCTTGGTAGGGGGCCCACGAGCTAACTATGGCTACACCTTC	CASSLVGGPRANYGYTF
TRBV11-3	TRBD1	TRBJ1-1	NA	TGTGCCAGCAGCTTAGGGACAGGGCGAACTGAAGCTTTCTTT	CASSLGTGRTEAFF
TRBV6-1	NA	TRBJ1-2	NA	TGTGCCAGCCCCGGACAGAACTTAGCTGGCTACACCTTC	CASPGQNLAGYTF
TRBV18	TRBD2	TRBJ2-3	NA	TGTGCCAGCTCACCCCTTAGCGGGAGGACAGATACGCAGTATTTT	CASSPLSGRTDTQYF
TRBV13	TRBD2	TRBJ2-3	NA	TGTGCCAGCAGCCGACTAGCCGTCCCAGATACGCAGTATTTT	CASSRLAVPDTQYF
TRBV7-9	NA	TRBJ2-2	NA	TGTGCCAGCAGCTTAGATCTGGGTATGGTAGCTCCCGGGGAGCTGTTTTTT	CASSLDLGMVAPGELFF
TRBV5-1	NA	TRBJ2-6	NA	TGCGCCAGCACCCCGGAACGGGACGGTTCTGGGGCCAACGTCCTGACTTTC	CASTPERDGSGANVLTF
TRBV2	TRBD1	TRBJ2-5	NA	TGTGCCAGCAAGCAGACAGGGGTAGAGACCCAGTACTTC	CASKQTGVETQYF
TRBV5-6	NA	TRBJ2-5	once	TGTGCCAGCAGCTTTCGGAAGCCTCGGGGGGAGACCCAGTACTTC	CASSFRKPRGETQYF
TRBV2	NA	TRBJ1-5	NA	TGTGCCAGCAGCTGGGGGGGTAGCAATCAGCCCCAGCATTTT	CASSWGGSNQPQHF
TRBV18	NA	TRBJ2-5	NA	TGTGCCAGCTCACCGGAGGGGGAGACCCAGTACTTC	CASSPEGETQYF
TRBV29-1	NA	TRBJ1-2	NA	TGCAGCGTTGAGCAACAGGGCGATGGCTACACCTTC	CSVEQQGDGYTF
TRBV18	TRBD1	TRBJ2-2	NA	TGTGCCAGCTGGGGGACAGTAAACACCGGGGAGCTGTTTTTT	CASWGTVNTGELFF
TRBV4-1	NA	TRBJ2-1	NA	TGCGCCAGCAGCCCGGCCACCGATGAGCAGTTCTTC	CASSPATDEQFF
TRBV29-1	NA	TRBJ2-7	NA	TGCAGCGTTGGTTCAGCCTCGGGCTACGAGCAGTACTTC	CSVGSASGYEQYF
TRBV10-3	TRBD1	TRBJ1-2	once	TGTGCCATCAGCCGGGACAGGCCCTATGGCTACACCTTC	CAISRDRPYGYTF
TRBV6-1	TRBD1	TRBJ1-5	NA	TGTGCCAGCAGTGCTAACAGGGGAAGCAATCAGCCCCAGCATTTT	CASSANRGSNQPQHF
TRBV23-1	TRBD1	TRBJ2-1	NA	TGCGCCAGCTATGAACAGGGGGTATCCTACAATGAGCAGTTCTTC	CASYEQGVSYNEQFF
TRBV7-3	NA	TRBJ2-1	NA	TGTGCCAGCAGCTTAGGAGGGGCCCATGAGCAGTTCTTC	CASSLGGAHEQFF
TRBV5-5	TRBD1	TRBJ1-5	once	TGTGCCAGCAGCTTGGGCGGACAGGGAGGGCAGCCCCAGCATTTT	CASSLGGQGGQPQHF
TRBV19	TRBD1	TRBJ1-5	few	TGTGCCAGTAGTATGAGACAGGGTGGTGGCAATCAGCCCCAGCATTTT	CASSMRQGGGNQPQHF
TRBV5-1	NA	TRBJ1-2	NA	TGCGCCAGCAGCTTGATTCCACTTCTCTATGGCTACACCTTC	CASSLIPLLYGYTF
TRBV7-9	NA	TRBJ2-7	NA	TGTGCCAGCAGCTGGGACCTCGGGAGCTACGAGCAGTACTTC	CASSWDLGSYEQYF
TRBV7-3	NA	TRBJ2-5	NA	TGTGCCAGCAGCAGGGTGGGAGGCGGCCAAGAGACCCAGTACTTC	CASSRVGGGQETQYF
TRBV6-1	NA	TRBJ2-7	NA	TGTGCCAGCAGTGAAGGAGGGAGCTCCTACGAGCAGTACTTC	CASSEGGSSYEQYF
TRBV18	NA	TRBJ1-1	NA	TGTGCCAGCTCAAAAGGACAGAACACTGAAGCTTTCTTT	CASSKGQNTEAFF
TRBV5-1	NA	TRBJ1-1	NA	TGCGCCAGCAGCAGGTCACAGGACATGAACACTGAAGCTTTCTTT	CASSRSQDMNTEAFF
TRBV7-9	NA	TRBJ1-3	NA	TGTGCCAGCAGCTTAACCTGGACGTCCATATATTTT	CASSLTWTSIYF
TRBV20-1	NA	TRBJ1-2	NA	TGCAGTGCTAGAGGGTCTGGCTACACCTTC	CSARGSGYTF
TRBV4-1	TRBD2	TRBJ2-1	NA	TGTGCCAGCAGCCACAACACAGCGGGAGGGCCTTATGAGCAGTTCTTC	CASSHNTAGGPYEQFF
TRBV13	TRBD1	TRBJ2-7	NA	TGTGCCAGCAGCTCCCAGGCACTGACAGGGAGCCCCTACGAGCAGTACTTC	CASSSQALTGSPYEQYF
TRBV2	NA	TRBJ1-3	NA	TGTGCCAGCAGACCTCAGGGGCCTGGAAACACCATATATTTT	CASRPQGPGNTIYF
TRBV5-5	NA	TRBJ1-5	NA	TGTGCCAGCAGAAAGGGACTCACAAGCAATCAGCCCCAGCATTTT	CASRKGLTSNQPQHF
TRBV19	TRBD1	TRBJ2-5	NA	TGTGCCAGTAGTTCGGGACAGTCGGGCCGAGAGACCCAGTACTTC	CASSSGQSGRETQYF
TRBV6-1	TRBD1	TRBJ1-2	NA	TGTGCCAGCGACCGGGACAGGGACTATGGCTACACCTTC	CASDRDRDYGYTF
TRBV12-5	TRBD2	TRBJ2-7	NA	TGTGCTAGTGGTTTGGTAACTAGCGGGGCCTACGAGCAGTACTTC	CASGLVTSGAYEQYF
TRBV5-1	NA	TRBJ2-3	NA	TGCGCCAGCAGCTGGACCCACAGTCCCACAGATACGCAGTATTTT	CASSWTHSPTDTQYF